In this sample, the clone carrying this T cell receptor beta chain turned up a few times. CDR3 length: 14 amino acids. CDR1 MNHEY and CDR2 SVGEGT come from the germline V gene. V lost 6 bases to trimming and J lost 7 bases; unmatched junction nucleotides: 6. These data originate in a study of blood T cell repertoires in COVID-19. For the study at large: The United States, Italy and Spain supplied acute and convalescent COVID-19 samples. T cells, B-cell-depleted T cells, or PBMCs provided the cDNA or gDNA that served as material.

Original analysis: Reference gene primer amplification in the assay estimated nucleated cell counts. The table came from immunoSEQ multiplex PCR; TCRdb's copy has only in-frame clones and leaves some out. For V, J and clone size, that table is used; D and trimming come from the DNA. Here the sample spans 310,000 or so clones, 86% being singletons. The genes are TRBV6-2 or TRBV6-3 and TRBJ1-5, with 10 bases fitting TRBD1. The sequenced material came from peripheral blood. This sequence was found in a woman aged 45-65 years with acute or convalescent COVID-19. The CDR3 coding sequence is TGTGCCAGCAGCGAGGACAGGGGGAACCAGCCCCAGCATTTT. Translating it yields CASSEDRGNQPQHF.